A single sample gave rise to the 27 T cell receptor beta chains below, sequenced in a study of blood T cells in healthy people across ages. PCR was performed a second time for 7 to 11 cycles using a sample-barcoded 5' primer and a J-beta primer mix. TCRdb itself ran the 5' RACE reads through MiXCR, one entry per CDR3 protein. The sample gives 250,000 to 300,000 distinct CDR3 sequences, 25% to 30% of which show up once; roughly 28% is in the top ten. Specimen: blood. The source of these receptors is a woman in her seventies in good health.

This chain links TRBV7-2 with TRBJ2-3, with a possible D match to TRBD2 (6 bases). CDR1 is SGHTA, CDR2 FQGNSA, per germline. This CDR3 is 14 amino acids long. Trimming removed 3 bases at V and 4 bases at J, with 11 bases between. The CDR3 nucleotides are TGTGCCAGCAGCTTGGGACTTGGGGCAGATACGCAGTATTTT. As protein: CASSLGLGADTQYF.

The chain has TRBV7-8 and TRBJ2-7; the D gene could be TRBD1 or TRBD2 (5 bases each). The CDR3 runs to 15 residues. CDR1 is SGHVS, CDR2 FQNEAQ, per germline. Deletions cut 4 bases from V and 2 bases from J, with 15 bases between. CDR3 nucleotides: TGTGCCAGCAGCTCGCTCGGGACGGCAGCCTACGAGCAGTACTTC. It translates to CASSSLGTAAYEQYF.

The chain is built from TRBV29-1 and TRBJ2-3; possible D gene TRBD2, 6 bases. In germline, CDR1 is SQVTM, CDR2 ANQGSEA. V was pared by 0 bases and J by 5 bases, with 15 bases between. This CDR3 has 15 amino acids. The CDR3, as DNA: TGCAGCGTTGAAGATCGAGGGGAGGCTAGAGATACGCAGTATTTT. It translates to CSVEDRGEARDTQYF.

CDR3 nucleotide sequence: TGTGCCAGCAGCTTAGCAGGGACAGGGTCTGGCTACACCTTC. Translated, it gives CASSLAGTGSGYTF. The gene calls are TRBV11-2 and TRBJ1-2, with TRBD1 identical over 9 bases. Losses at the gene ends were 1 base for V and 7 bases for J; bases not matched to a gene: 4. The CDR3 is made up of 14 amino acids. Germline V CDR1 and CDR2: SGHAT, FQNNGV.

This clonotype has only a few counts. This chain joins TRBV7-6 and TRBJ2-7; D perhaps matches TRBD1 (6 bases). This CDR3 spans 12 amino acids. V lost 0 bases and J 7 bases, leaving 7 bases between the germline ends. Germline values: CDR1 SGHVS, CDR2 FNYEAQ. CDR3: CASSLAGTEQYF. In DNA, the CDR3 is TGTGCCAGCAGCTTAGCGGGGACAGAGCAGTACTTC.

This clonotype was picked up a small number of times. The chain recombines TRBV28 with TRBJ1-1; D gene ambiguous. The length of the CDR3 is 11 residues. V was pared by 4 bases and J by 5 bases, with 5 bases between. Germline lookup yields CDR1 MDHEN and CDR2 SYDVKM. The CDR3 nucleotides read TGTGCCAGCAGTTCCCTGACTGAAGCTTTCTTT. The encoded protein is CASSSLTEAFF. Supplemented by reference TRBV28 and TRBJ1-1, the full variable domain reads DVKVTQSSRYLVKRTGEKVFLECVQDMDHENMFWYRQDPGLGLRLIYFSYDVKMKEKGDIPEGYSVSREKKERFSLILESASTNQTSMYLCASSSLTEAFFGQGTRLTVV.

Remarks on this clonotype: Sequence at one end of the junction differs from germline and may be a read error. The rearrangement uses TRBV5-1 and TRBJ2-5; D gene unclear. The CDR3 has 12 residues. Looked up from germline, CDR1 is SGHRS and CDR2 is YFSETQ. CDR3 sequence (DNA): TGCGCCAGCAGCTTACGAGAAGAGATCCAGTACTTC. This sequence encodes CASSLREEIQYF.

This chain links TRBV29-1 with TRBJ2-7, with TRBD1 matching 11 bases. Unmatched junction bases numbered 6, after V lost 7 bases and J lost 7 bases. Germline V gene sequence: CDR1 SQVTM, CDR2 ANQGSEA. The CDR3 has 12 amino acids. This chain's CDR3 is CSALDRGREQYF. The CDR3 coding sequence is TGCAGCGCCCTGGACAGGGGGCGTGAGCAGTACTTC.

The chain is built from TRBV20-1 and TRBJ1-5; D uncertain. CDR1 DFQATT and CDR2 SNEGSKA come from the germline V gene (reference sequence). The CDR3 loop spans 13 amino acids. The V gene lost 3 bases and the J gene lost 3 bases, with 9 bases spanning the gap. The CDR3 is CSASRQLNQPQHF. DNA for the CDR3: TGCAGTGCTAGTCGGCAGCTCAATCAGCCCCAGCATTTT.

This clonotype appeared a few times. The gene calls are TRBV28 and TRBJ2-2; 7 nucleotides agree with TRBD1. Germline CDR1 reads MDHEN; CDR2 reads SYDVKM. CDR3 length: 16 amino acids. Trimming removed 7 bases from V and 0 bases from J; junction bases left unmatched: 8. The CDR3 protein is CASITTTGTNTGELFF. The CDR3 region has the DNA TGTGCCAGCATTACTACGACAGGGACGAACACCGGGGAGCTGTTTTTT.

A few counts support this clonotype. The J gene is TRBJ1-1, the V gene TRBV20-1; 9 nucleotides align to TRBD1. Losses at the gene ends were 3 bases for V and 6 bases for J; bases not matched to a gene: 5. CDR3 length: 13 amino acids. Germline V gene sequence: CDR1 DFQATT, CDR2 SNEGSKA (reference sequence). CDR3 residues: CSARDDRGAEAFF. The CDR3 DNA reads TGCAGTGCTAGGGATGACAGGGGGGCTGAAGCTTTCTTT.

The rearrangement links TRBV7-2 to TRBJ2-7; 11 bases are a match to TRBD2. With V trimmed by 11 bases and J by 1 base, 10 bases remained unmatched. The germline V gene has CDR1 SGHTA and CDR2 FQGNSA. CDR3 length equals 15 residues. Here the CDR3 reads CASGTSGPASYEQYF. The CDR3 DNA follows: TGTGCCTCCGGGACTAGCGGACCCGCTTCCTACGAGCAGTACTTC.

The chain recombines TRBV4-3 with TRBJ2-3, with a possible D match to TRBD2 (6 bases). CDR3 size: 17 residues. Germline CDR1 reads LGHNA; CDR2 reads YSLEER. V lost 4 bases and J 0 bases, leaving 17 bases between the germline ends. This CDR3 is CASSLRGGPSSTDTQYF. CDR3 sequence (DNA): TGCGCCAGCAGCCTCCGGGGAGGACCCTCCAGCACAGATACGCAGTATTTT.

The chain uses TRBV28 and TRBJ1-4, with TRBD1 identical over 9 bases. The CDR3 totals 14 residues. Germline assignment: CDR1 MDHEN and CDR2 SYDVKM. J lost 8 bases, V lost 6 bases, and 7 bases had no gene match. The chain's CDR3 is CASRSGTGKEKLFF. The CDR3 nucleotides read TGTGCCAGCAGATCCGGGACAGGGAAGGAAAAACTGTTTTTT. The variable domain in full, completed from reference TRBV28 and TRBJ1-4, reads DVKVTQSSRYLVKRTGEKVFLECVQDMDHENMFWYRQDPGLGLRLIYFSYDVKMKEKGDIPEGYSVSREKKERFSLILESASTNQTSMYLCASRSGTGKEKLFFGSGTQLSVL.

V and J are TRBV5-4 and TRBJ1-1; TRBD1 matches at 7 bases. The germline V gene has CDR1 SGHNT and CDR2 YYREEE (reference sequence). CDR3 length: 14 amino acids. After removal of 1 base from V and 5 bases from J, the junction contained 5 bases not matched to a gene. The CDR3 protein is CASSLYQGGTEAFF. The CDR3 region has the DNA TGTGCCAGCAGCTTGTATCAGGGGGGAACTGAAGCTTTCTTT.

The chain combines TRBV28 with TRBJ2-5; a weak D match, TRBD1 (6 bases). The J call may not be correct, given that the DNA end is closer to TRBJ2-1. Per the germline V gene, CDR1 is MDHEN and CDR2 is SYDVKM. The CDR3 is 12 residues long. CDR3: CASTPDRSEQFF. The CDR3 DNA sequence: TGTGCCAGCACTCCGGACAGATCGGAGCAGTTCTTC.

This clonotype was detected many times. The V call is TRBV7-3, the J call TRBJ2-1; D call uncertain. Trimming took off 2 bases at V and 8 bases at J, with 7 bases between the two ends. This CDR3 spans 12 amino acids. CDR1 is SGHTA, CDR2 FQGTGA, per germline. This CDR3 is CASSLDWHEQFF. The CDR3 DNA sequence: TGTGCCAGCAGCTTAGATTGGCATGAGCAGTTCTTC.

V usage is TRBV30 and J usage is TRBJ1-2, with D uncertain. Per germline, CDR1 GTSNPN and CDR2 SVGIG (reference sequence). Trimming removed 1 base from V and 8 bases from J, with 20 bases in between. The CDR3 contains 15 residues. CDR3 in amino acids: CAWSALQRASGGYTF. The CDR3 DNA reads as TGTGCCTGGAGTGCCCTCCAGCGGGCCTCGGGGGGCTACACCTTC.

The chain combines TRBV7-9 with TRBJ2-3; 11 bases match TRBD2. Trimming took 4 bases from V and 2 from J; bases not matched to a gene: 5. Germline CDR1 is SEHNR and CDR2 is FQNEAQ (reference sequence). The CDR3 sequence is 16 residues long. The CDR3 DNA reads TGTGCCAGCAGCTCCACTAGCGGGAGAGTCACAGATACGCAGTATTTT. This translates into CASSSTSGRVTDTQYF.

This clonotype was seen more than once but under ten times. The chain employs TRBV12-3 or TRBV12-4 and TRBJ2-2, with 7 bases identical to TRBD2. This CDR3 comprises 16 residues. V lost 5 bases to trimming and J lost 4 bases; unmatched junction nucleotides: 10. Here the CDR3 DNA reads TGTGCCAGCAGTATGGCAGGACCGGGGGGCACCGGGGAGCTGTTTTTT. This encodes CASSMAGPGGTGELFF.

V usage is TRBV5-1 and J usage is TRBJ2-5; D is unclear. The CDR3 spans 13 residues. Looked up from germline, CDR1 is SGHRS and CDR2 is YFSETQ. Trimming removed 7 bases at V and 2 bases at J, with 12 bases between. This CDR3 reads CASADGLQETQYF. The CDR3 bases are TGCGCCAGCGCTGACGGTCTTCAAGAGACCCAGTACTTC.

This clonotype was seen many times. The V gene is TRBV4-2, the J gene TRBJ2-7, with D possibly being TRBD1 (6 bases). This CDR3 region has 14 residues. V was shortened by 0 bases and J by 6 bases, with 12 bases between the two germline ends. The germline V gene encodes CDR1 LGHNA and CDR2 YNFKEQ. CDR3 bases: TGTGCCAGCAGCCAAGATTGGATGACAGGCGAGCAGTACTTC. Translating gives CASSQDWMTGEQYF.

This clonotype was counted only a few times. Relative to the germline gene, one junction end is altered; a read error may explain this. This chain joins TRBV3-1 and TRBJ2-7, with D unresolved. The CDR3 spans 12 residues. The V gene's germline CDR1 is LGHDT and CDR2 YNNKEL (reference sequence). The chain's CDR3 is CASSQSLYGQYF. The DNA for the CDR3 is TGTGCCAGCAGCCAAAGCCTTTACGGGCAGTACTTC.

This clonotype was picked up a small number of times. V usage is TRBV3-1 and J usage is TRBJ2-1; D is uncertain. The CDR3 covers 13 residues. The V gene's germline CDR1 is LGHDT and CDR2 YNNKEL (reference sequence). Trimming shortened V by 1 base and J by 7 bases, and 8 bases separated the two germline ends. In DNA, the CDR3 is TGTGCCAGCAGCCAAGGGTGGAAGAATGAGCAGTTCTTC. Encoded protein: CASSQGWKNEQFF.

This clonotype was recorded a few times. One junction end does not reproduce the germline sequence, and a read error may be involved. This rearrangement joins TRBV25-1 to TRBJ2-3, with D perhaps matching TRBD1 or TRBD2 (5 bases each). CDR1 is MGHDK, CDR2 SYGVNS, per germline. CDR3 size: 14 residues. The CDR3 loop reads CASSDRDPRDTQYF. CDR3 bases: TGTGCCAGCAGTGATAGGGACCCTCGAGATACGCAATATTTT. The variable domain in full, completed from reference TRBV25-1 and TRBJ2-3, reads EADIYQTPRYLVIGTGKKITLECSQTMGHDKMYWYQQDPGMELHLIHYSYGVNSTEKGDLSSESTVSRIRTEHFPLTLESARPSHTSQYLCASSDRDPRDTQYFGPGTRLTVL.

V and J are TRBV28 and TRBJ2-5; 10 positions match TRBD2. The closer fit of TRBJ2-1 to the DNA end suggests the J call may be wrong. CDR3 length: 16 amino acids. Germline V gene sequence: CDR1 MDHEN, CDR2 SYDVKM. The CDR3 loop is CASSPPLAGAYNEQFF. In DNA form, the CDR3 reads TGTGCCAGCAGTCCTCCCCTAGCGGGAGCCTACAATGAGCAGTTCTTC.

There are a few counts of this clonotype. V gene TRBV20-1 combines with J gene TRBJ1-1; 10 nucleotides line up with TRBD1. Trimming cost V 6 bases and J 6 bases; bases outside gene matches: 7. The V gene's germline CDR1 is DFQATT and CDR2 SNEGSKA (reference sequence). This CDR3 comprises 13 residues. The CDR3 reads CSANRQGASEAFF. In DNA, the CDR3 is TGCAGTGCAAATCGACAGGGGGCCTCTGAAGCTTTCTTT.